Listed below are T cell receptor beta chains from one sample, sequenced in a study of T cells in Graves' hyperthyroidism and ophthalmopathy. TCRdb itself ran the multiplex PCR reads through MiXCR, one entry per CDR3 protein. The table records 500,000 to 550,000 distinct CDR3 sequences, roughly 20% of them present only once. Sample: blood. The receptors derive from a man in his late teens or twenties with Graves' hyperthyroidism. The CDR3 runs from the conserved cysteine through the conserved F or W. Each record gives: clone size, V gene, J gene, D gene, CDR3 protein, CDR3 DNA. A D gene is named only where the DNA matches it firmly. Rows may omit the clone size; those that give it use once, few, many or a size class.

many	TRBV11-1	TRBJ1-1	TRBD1	CASSKPGQGFGTEAFF	TGTGCCAGCAGTAAACCGGGACAGGGTTTCGGCACTGAAGCTTTCTTT
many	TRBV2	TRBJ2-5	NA	CASSERRQETQYF	TGTGCCAGCAGTGAAAGACGCCAAGAGACCCAGTACTTC
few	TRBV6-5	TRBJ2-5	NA	CASSYGSSQETQYF	TGTGCCAGCAGTTATGGCAGCTCCCAAGAGACCCAGTACTTC
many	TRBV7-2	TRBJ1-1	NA	CASSLALRIANTGAFF	TGTGCCAGCAGCTTAGCGTTGCGTATCGCGAACACTGGAGCTTTCTTT
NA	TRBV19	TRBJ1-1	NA	CASRRALGAEAFF	TGTGCCAGTAGGAGGGCCCTGGGGGCTGAAGCTTTCTTT
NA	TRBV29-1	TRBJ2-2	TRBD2	CSVAGSSGRHTGELFF	TGCAGCGTTGCGGGGTCTAGCGGGAGGCACACCGGGGAGCTGTTTTTT
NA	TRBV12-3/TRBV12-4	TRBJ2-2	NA	CASRRSGELFF	TGTGCCAGCAGGCGGTCCGGGGAGCTGTTTTTT
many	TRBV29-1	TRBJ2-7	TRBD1	CSVETLLQGEQYF	TGCAGCGTTGAAACACTATTACAGGGGGAGCAGTACTTC
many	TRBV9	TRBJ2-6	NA	CASSVQAITFSGANVLTF	TGTGCCAGCAGCGTCCAGGCCATTACATTCTCTGGGGCCAACGTCCTGACTTTC
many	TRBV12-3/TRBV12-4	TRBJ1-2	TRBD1	CASTRGQEYYGYTF	TGTGCCAGCACCCGGGGACAGGAGTACTATGGCTACACCTTC
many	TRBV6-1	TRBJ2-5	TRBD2	CASTRVVGLADQETQYF	TGTGCCAGCACACGGGTCGTGGGACTAGCTGACCAAGAGACCCAGTACTTC
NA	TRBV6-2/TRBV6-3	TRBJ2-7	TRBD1	CASNHRDRGFYEQYF	TGTGCCAGCAACCACCGGGACAGGGGGTTCTACGAGCAGTACTTC
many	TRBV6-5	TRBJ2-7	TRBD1	CASSYSGTGFYEQYF	TGTGCCAGCAGTTACTCCGGGACAGGGTTCTACGAGCAGTACTTC
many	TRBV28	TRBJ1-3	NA	CASSFRSGNTIYF	TGTGCCAGCAGTTTTAGGTCTGGAAACACCATATATTTT
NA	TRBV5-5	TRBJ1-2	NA	CASSSRSGWDGYTF	TGTGCCAGCAGCTCCCGGTCGGGGTGGGATGGCTACACCTTC
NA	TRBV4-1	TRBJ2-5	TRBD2	CASSLPGRGTSLQETQYF	TGCGCCAGCAGCCTCCCGGGGCGGGGGACCAGCCTCCAAGAGACCCAGTACTTC
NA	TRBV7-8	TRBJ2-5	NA	CASSPESSGFQETQYF	TGTGCCAGCAGCCCCGAGTCGTCTGGATTCCAAGAGACCCAGTACTTC
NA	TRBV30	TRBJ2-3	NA	CAWSVRPLDTQYF	TGTGCCTGGAGTGTCCGTCCTTTAGATACGCAGTATTTT
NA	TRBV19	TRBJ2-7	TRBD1	CASSPETGYVDEQYF	TGTGCCAGTAGTCCCGAGACAGGGTACGTGGACGAGCAGTACTTC
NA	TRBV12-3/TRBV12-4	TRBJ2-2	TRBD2	CASSRRLATGELFF	TGTGCCAGCAGTCGGAGACTAGCTACCGGGGAGCTGTTTTTT
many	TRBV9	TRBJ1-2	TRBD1	CASSYRQGAFYGYTF	TGTGCCAGCAGCTATAGACAGGGGGCTTTCTATGGCTACACCTTC
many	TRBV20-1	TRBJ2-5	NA	CSAVPGEPAQETQYF	TGCAGTGCCGTCCCAGGGGAACCGGCTCAAGAGACCCAGTACTTC
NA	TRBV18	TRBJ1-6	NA	CATHQDGDSPLHF	TGTGCCACCCACCAGGACGGAGATTCACCCCTCCACTTT
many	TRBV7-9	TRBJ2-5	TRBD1	CASSPGQGAKTQYF	TGTGCCAGCAGCCCGGGACAGGGGGCGAAGACCCAGTACTTC
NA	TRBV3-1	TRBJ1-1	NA	CASSQAGSEAFF	TGTGCCAGCAGCCAAGCAGGCTCTGAAGCTTTCTTT
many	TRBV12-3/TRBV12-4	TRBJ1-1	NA	CASRTERAGTEAFF	TGTGCCAGCAGGACGGAAAGGGCAGGTACTGAAGCTTTCTTT
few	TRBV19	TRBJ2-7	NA	CASSIVGDEQYF	TGTGCCAGTAGTATAGTGGGCGACGAGCAGTACTTC
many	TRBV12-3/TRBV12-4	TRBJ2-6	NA	CASSFRQVLSGANVLTF	TGTGCCAGCAGTTTTCGACAAGTCCTCTCTGGGGCCAACGTCCTGACTTTC
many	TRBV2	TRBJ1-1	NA	CASSEQTGQNTEAFF	TGTGCCAGCAGTGAACAAACAGGGCAGAACACTGAAGCTTTCTTT
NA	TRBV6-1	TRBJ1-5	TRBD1	CAISTTQGAQPQHF	TGTGCCATCAGTACAACTCAGGGGGCCCAGCCCCAGCATTTT
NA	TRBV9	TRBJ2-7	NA	CASSVALGGEQYF	TGTGCCAGCAGCGTAGCGCTGGGCGGAGAGCAGTACTTC
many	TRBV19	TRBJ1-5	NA	CASSMGPGNQPQHF	TGTGCCAGTAGTATGGGGCCAGGGAATCAGCCCCAGCATTTT
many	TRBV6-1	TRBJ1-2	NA	CASSEASSYGYTF	TGTGCCAGCAGTGAAGCCTCAAGTTATGGCTACACCTTC
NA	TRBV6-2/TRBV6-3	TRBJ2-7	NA	CASSGDQRGSYEQYF	TGTGCCAGCAGTGGGGATCAGAGGGGCTCCTACGAGCAGTACTTC
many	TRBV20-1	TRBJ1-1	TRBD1	CSASTGGTEAFF	TGCAGTGCTTCTACAGGGGGCACTGAAGCTTTCTTT
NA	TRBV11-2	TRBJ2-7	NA	CASSLRPDISYEQYF	TGTGCCAGCAGCCTCAGGCCTGACATAAGCTACGAGCAGTACTTC
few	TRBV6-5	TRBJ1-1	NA	CASSYSTVQNTEAFF	TGTGCCAGCAGTTACTCGACGGTCCAGAACACTGAAGCTTTCTTT
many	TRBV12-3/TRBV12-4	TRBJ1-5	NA	CASSLANANQPQHF	TGTGCCAGCAGTTTAGCTAATGCTAATCAGCCCCAGCATTTT
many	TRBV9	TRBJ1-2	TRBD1	CASSDGQGMSYTF	TGTGCCAGCAGCGACGGACAGGGGATGAGCTACACCTTC
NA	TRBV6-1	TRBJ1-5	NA	CASNIQAGNNQPQHF	TGTGCCAGCAATATACAAGCAGGAAACAATCAGCCCCAGCATTTT